The 3 T cell receptor beta chains presented below share a single source sample, sequenced in a study of cytomegalovirus exposure and HLA in healthy donors. The PCR ran on 60 Vbeta and 13 Jbeta primers. Generated by immunoSEQ multiplex PCR, the TCRdb table keeps only in-frame clones and is missing some. The top ten clones hold approximately 6.8% of a sample with about 160,000 clones, around 80% of them seen once. Sequencing was performed on PBMCs. The receptors stem from a woman aged 40 to 50 in good health and CMV-seropositive.

This chain uses TRBV6-6 with TRBJ1-2; possible D gene TRBD1, 5 bases. Germline CDR1 MNHNY, CDR2 SVGAGI (reference sequence). V shed 0 bases and J shed 6 bases, with 8 bases lying between them. CDR3 size: 13 residues. For the CDR3, the DNA is TGTGCCAGCAGTTACTCCGGACATAATGGCTACACCTTC. This translates into CASSYSGHNGYTF.

The genes are TRBV28 and TRBJ2-1, with 10 bases that match TRBD2. The CDR3 totals 15 residues. Germline CDR1 and CDR2: MDHEN and SYDVKM. After removal of 6 bases from V and 7 bases from J, the junction contained 9 bases not matched to a gene. The CDR3 DNA sequence: TGTGCCAGCAGACGAAGCGGGGGGGCAGGAAATGAGCAGTTCTTC. It specifies CASRRSGGAGNEQFF.

The chain is built from TRBV13 and TRBJ2-7; no firm D call. V lost 3 bases and J lost 7, with 10 bases in between. CDR1 is PRHDT, CDR2 FYEKMQ, per germline (reference sequence). The CDR3 loop spans 12 amino acids. The DNA of the CDR3 is TGTGCCAGCAGCTTTAAGATACATGAGCAGTACTTC. Translated: CASSFKIHEQYF.